This entry lists 13 T cell receptor beta chains sequenced from one sample in a study of T cells in Graves' hyperthyroidism and ophthalmopathy. Amplification of TCR beta CDR3 regions used RNA as the template. The study used the HTBI primer set for a first-round RT-PCR of the TCR CDR3. A single record per CDR3 protein comes from TCRdb applying MiXCR to the multiplex PCR reads. Of about 270,000 distinct CDR3 sequences listed, 20% to 25% are singletons. The sequenced material came from blood. The receptor set was obtained from a young man with Graves' ophthalmopathy.

This clonotype was counted between two and nine times. J is TRBJ1-3 and V is TRBV7-8, with D maybe TRBD1 (6 bases). The CDR3 has 15 amino acids. The V end was cut by 6 bases, the J end by 0 bases, with 12 bases between. Germline values: CDR1 SGHVS, CDR2 FQNEAQ. CDR3 bases: TGTGCCAGCAGTCAGACAGGTTACTCTGGAAACACCATATATTTT. This translates into CASSQTGYSGNTIYF.

The chain joins TRBV24-1 to TRBJ2-3; the match to TRBD2 covers 9 bases. This CDR3 region has 15 residues. V dropped 3 bases and J dropped 7; count of bases not matched to a gene: 7. From germline, CDR1 is KGHDR and CDR2 SFDVKD. The CDR3 loop reads CATSDVAGVGYTQYF. The CDR3 nucleotides are TGTGCCACCAGTGATGTAGCGGGAGTGGGATATACGCAGTATTTT.

This chain connects TRBV20-1 to TRBJ2-7, with 7 positions matching TRBD2. Germline CDR1 reads DFQATT; CDR2 reads SNEGSKA (reference sequence). The V and J ends lost 0 bases and 7 bases, in that order; junction bases with no gene match: 9. This CDR3 is 14 amino acids long. The CDR3 protein is CSARDTGGPGEQYF. Written as DNA, the CDR3 is TGCAGTGCTAGAGATACGGGAGGCCCTGGGGAGCAGTACTTC.

This clonotype was picked up many times. CDR3 region: CASGLARLLRQGDTFNTEAFF. The CDR3 DNA reads TGTGCTAGTGGTTTGGCCCGTCTCCTTCGTCAGGGGGACACTTTTAACACTGAAGCTTTCTTT. V and J are TRBV12-5 and TRBJ1-1; 7 bases are a match to TRBD1. Germline assignment: CDR1 LGHNT and CDR2 FRNRAP. V was clipped by 1 base and J by 2 bases; unmatched bases: 22. The CDR3 covers 21 residues.

This clonotype was found many times. The chain has TRBV20-1 and TRBJ2-1; D is possibly TRBD2 (5 bases). V was clipped by 6 bases and J by 2 bases, with 11 bases between them. Germline CDR1 and CDR2: DFQATT and SNEGSKA (reference sequence). There are 13 residues in the CDR3. The CDR3 loop reads CSANSDTYNEQFF. In DNA form, the CDR3 reads TGCAGTGCCAATAGCGACACCTACAATGAGCAGTTCTTC.

J is TRBJ2-1 and V is TRBV27; D uncertain. The V gene lost 4 bases and the J gene lost 0 bases, with 16 bases spanning the gap. Germline V CDR1 and CDR2: MNHEY, SMNVEV (reference sequence). The CDR3 totals 17 residues. In nucleotides, the CDR3 is TGTGCCAGCAGTTCCCCTTACGGGCCCCGCTCCTACAATGAGCAGTTCTTC. It translates to CASSSPYGPRSYNEQFF.

The chain couples TRBV11-2 to TRBJ2-3, with 10 bases identical to TRBD2. The CDR3 is 14 residues long. CDR1 and CDR2 from the germline V gene are SGHAT and FQNNGV. Trimming at V came to 7 bases and at J to 2 bases, leaving 3 bases not matched to a gene. CDR3 residues: CASMLAGDTDTQYF. The DNA of the CDR3 is TGTGCCAGCATGCTAGCGGGGGACACAGATACGCAGTATTTT.

This clonotype was recorded a few times. The DNA for the CDR3 is TGTGCCAGCAGCGAGAGGCGGGGACACACCGGGGAGCTGTTTTTT. Its translation is CASSERRGHTGELFF. The chain combines TRBV3-1 with TRBJ2-2; D may be TRBD2 (6 bases). This CDR3 contains 15 residues. Trimming removed 5 bases from V and 3 bases from J, with 13 bases in between. Germline V CDR1 and CDR2: LGHDT, YNNKEL (reference sequence).

This clonotype has only a few counts. V is TRBV12-3 or TRBV12-4 and J is TRBJ1-6, with D uncertain. This CDR3 contains 15 residues. V was trimmed by 5 bases and J by 4 bases, leaving 12 bases between them. In DNA form, the CDR3 reads TGTGCCAGCAGTCCCACCGGGATTTATAATTCACCCCTCCACTTT. It yields the protein CASSPTGIYNSPLHF.

This clonotype has ten or more counts. This chain uses TRBV2 with TRBJ2-7; possibly TRBD1 for D (6 bases). V lost 3 bases and J lost 2, with 11 bases in between. The CDR3 has 14 amino acids. Germline-derived CDR1 and CDR2 are SNHLY and FYNNEI. CDR3 amino acids: CASSEQGQTYEQYF. The CDR3 DNA follows: TGTGCCAGCAGTGAGCAAGGACAGACCTACGAGCAGTACTTC.

This clonotype showed up many times. The chain is built from TRBV20-1 and TRBJ2-5; no clear D. The CDR3 length is 11 residues. The germline V gene has CDR1 DFQATT and CDR2 SNEGSKA (reference sequence). V was clipped by 2 bases and J by 5 bases, with 6 bases between them. CDR3 in amino acids: CSARPSETQYF. Here the CDR3 DNA reads TGCAGTGCTAGACCTTCGGAGACCCAGTACTTC.

In this sample, this clonotype turned up a few times. The chain recombines TRBV28 with TRBJ1-6, with no clear D. Trimming cost V 2 bases and J 8 bases, with 10 bases left between them. The CDR3 sequence is 14 residues long. Germline V CDR1 and CDR2: MDHEN, SYDVKM. CDR3 coding DNA: TGTGCCAGCAGTTTAACGGGGAGGGATTCACCCCTCCACTTT. Amino acids: CASSLTGRDSPLHF. Complete variable domain (other parts from reference TRBV28 and TRBJ1-6): DVKVTQSSRYLVKRTGEKVFLECVQDMDHENMFWYRQDPGLGLRLIYFSYDVKMKEKGDIPEGYSVSREKKERFSLILESASTNQTSMYLCASSLTGRDSPLHFGNGTRLTVT.

This chain links TRBV18 with TRBJ2-7; D is tentatively TRBD1 or TRBD2 (5 bases each). Looked up from germline, CDR1 is KGHSH and CDR2 is LQKENI. The ends were cut back, 4 bases at V and 9 bases at J, with 16 bases in the middle. The CDR3 extends over 13 amino acids. Here the CDR3 DNA reads TGTGCCAGCTCACGGGGGAGCCGGGACCTGCAGTACTTC. Amino acids: CASSRGSRDLQYF. Complete variable domain (other parts from reference TRBV18 and TRBJ2-7): NAGVMQNPRHLVRRRGQEARLRCSPMKGHSHVYWYRQLPEEGLKFMVYLQKENIIDESGMPKERFSAEFPKEGPSILRIQQVVRGDSAAYFCASSRGSRDLQYFGPGTRLTVT.